The TCR beta chain under discussion was sequenced for a study of blood T cell repertoires in COVID-19. Overall study context: The United States, Italy and Spain were the sources of the acute and convalescent COVID-19 samples. PBMCs, B-cell-depleted T cells, or T cells provided the cDNA or gDNA that made up the material.

This clone was counted between two and nine times. V lost 5 bases and J lost 5, with 33 bases in between. This CDR3 is built from 20 residues. CDR1 MDHEN and CDR2 SYDVKM come from the germline V gene. Original analysis: Amplification from reference gene primers served as the basis for estimated nucleated cell counts. TCRdb's copy holds only in-frame clones and misses some; the assay was immunoSEQ multiplex PCR. V and J calls and clone size are given by that table; D and trimming were obtained from the DNA. The profile shows fewer than 130,000 clones, 72% of them singletons. Sequencing was carried out using peripheral blood. The chain is built from TRBV28 and TRBJ1-1; a possible D gene is TRBD1 (6 bases). The clonotype originates from an older woman with acute or convalescent COVID-19. CDR3 sequence (DNA): TGTGCCAGCAGTCTATTTCTTTGGGGCGGGGGGCCTAACACGAAGACTGAAGCTTTCTTT. It specifies CASSLFLWGGGPNTKTEAFF.